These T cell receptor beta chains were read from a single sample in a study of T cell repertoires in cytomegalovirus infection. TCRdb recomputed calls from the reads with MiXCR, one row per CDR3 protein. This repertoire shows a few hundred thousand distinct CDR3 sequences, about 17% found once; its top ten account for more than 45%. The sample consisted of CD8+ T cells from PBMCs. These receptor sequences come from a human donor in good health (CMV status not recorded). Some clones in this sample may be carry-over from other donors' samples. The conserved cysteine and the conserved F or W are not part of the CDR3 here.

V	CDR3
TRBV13	ASSLRGSNEKLF
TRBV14	ASSQPDRGKETQY
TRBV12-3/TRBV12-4	ASSPLWTAQNTEAF
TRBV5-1	ASSLTTSGGYEQY
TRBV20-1	SARLSPEAF
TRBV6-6	ASSSGPFYEQY
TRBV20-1	SARYTGQPSGAVTGELF
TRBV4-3	ASSQEIGRGEQY
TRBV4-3	ASSDGQFLYNEQF
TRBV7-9	ASSGPGRTGSYNEQF
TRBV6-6	ASSYPRGGDTEAF
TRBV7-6	ASSLGGAGYSGANVLT
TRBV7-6	ASSSFPGGANEQY
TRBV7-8	ASSLARSSMETQY
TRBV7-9	ASSGDLLNTEAF
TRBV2	ASVRLTGSGSPLH
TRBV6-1	ASNTPPARATEAF
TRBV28	ASSDGTSYNEQF
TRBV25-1	ASSPTRVTGSNPDVREKLF
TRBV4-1	ASSHRTDTSSGANVLT
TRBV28	ASSLKRGGFETQY
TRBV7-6	ASSLGGVTYEQY
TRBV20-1	SAIWTGYPFGETQY
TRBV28	ASSPRGSTRDGYT
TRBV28	ASLPTYAGAWVTEAF
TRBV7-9	ASSADRGYEQY
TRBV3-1	ASSQGGSVNQPQH
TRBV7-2	ASSLVGRFSTDTQY
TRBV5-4	ASSSDGFYNEQF
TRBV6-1	ASSEALRRGGVDGYT
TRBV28	ASSPAGTIYGYT
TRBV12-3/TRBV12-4	ASSLAVGGEAF
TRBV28	ASRRRGRYNEQF
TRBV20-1	SARDEVLVGGYTEAF
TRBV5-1	ASSETGDQPQH
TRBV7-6	ASSPRASYEQY
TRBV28	ASSFSVYQPQH
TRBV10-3	AISESGTGGSEQY
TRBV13	ASSPHGTGGNEQF
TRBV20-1	SASQSLAKNIQY
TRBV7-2	ASSLAPSGGLTGELF
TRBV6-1	ASSPFKLDREADTEAF
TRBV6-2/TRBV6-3	ASSYSTGYEQY
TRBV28	ASSSAAHYNEQF